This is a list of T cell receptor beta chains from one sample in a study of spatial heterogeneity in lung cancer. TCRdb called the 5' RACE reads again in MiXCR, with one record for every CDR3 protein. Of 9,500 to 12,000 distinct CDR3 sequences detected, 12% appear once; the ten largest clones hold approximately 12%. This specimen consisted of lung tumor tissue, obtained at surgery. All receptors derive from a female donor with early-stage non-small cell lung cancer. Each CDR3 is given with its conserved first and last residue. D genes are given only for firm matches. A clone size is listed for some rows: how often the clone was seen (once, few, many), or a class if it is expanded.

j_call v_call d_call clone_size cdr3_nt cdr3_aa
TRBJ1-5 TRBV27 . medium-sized TGTGCCAGCATTGGGTTCGGGCCCCAGCATTTT CASIGFGPQHF
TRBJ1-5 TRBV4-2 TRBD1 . TGTGCCAGCAGCCAAGAGAGCCGAAAGGCGGGGACAGGGGGCACGGGCGGCAATCAGCCCCAGCATTTT CASSQESRKAGTGGTGGNQPQHF
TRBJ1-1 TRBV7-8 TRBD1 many TGTGCCAGCAGCCGATCGACAGGGGTCAGAGAAGCTTTCTTT CASSRSTGVREAFF
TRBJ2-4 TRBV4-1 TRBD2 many TGCGCCAGCAGCCAAGGTCAGCGGGGGGTACTAGCCAAAAACATTCAGTACTTC CASSQGQRGVLAKNIQYF
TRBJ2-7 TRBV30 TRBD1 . TGTGCCTGGTACAGGGGTTTTGGCGAGCAGTACTTC CAWYRGFGEQYF
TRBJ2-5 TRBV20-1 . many TGCAGTGGAGAGGACCGCGGAGAGACCCAGTACTTC CSGEDRGETQYF
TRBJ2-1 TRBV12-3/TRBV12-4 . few TGTGCCAGCAGAATAAACGTTGAGCAGTTCTTC CASRINVEQFF
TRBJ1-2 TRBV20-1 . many TGCAGTGCTAGGGCCGTGAACTATGGCTACACCTTC CSARAVNYGYTF
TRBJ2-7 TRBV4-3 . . TGCGCCAGCAGCCAAGATCCCACCTACAGGGCCGCCAGCGAGCAGTACTTC CASSQDPTYRAASEQYF
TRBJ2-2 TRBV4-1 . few TGCGCCAGCAGCCAAGATCAGAACACCGGGGAGCTGTTTTTT CASSQDQNTGELFF
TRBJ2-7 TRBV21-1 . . TGTGCCAGCAGCGCCACCGGGACTAGTATCGGCAAGCAGTACTTC CASSATGTSIGKQYF
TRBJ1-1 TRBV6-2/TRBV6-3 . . TGTGCCAGCAGCAACTTAGGAAACACTGAAGCTTTCTTT CASSNLGNTEAFF
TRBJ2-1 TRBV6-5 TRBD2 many TGTGCCAGCAGACCACTAGCGGGAGTTCCACGGTACAATGAGCAGTTCTTC CASRPLAGVPRYNEQFF
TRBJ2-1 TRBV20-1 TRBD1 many TGCAGTGCTAACAGGGGAAGCTCCTACAATGAGCAGTTCTTC CSANRGSSYNEQFF
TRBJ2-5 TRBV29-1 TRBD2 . TGCAGCGTGGGAGATGGGACTAGCGGGAATCGGCGCCAGACCCAGTACTTC CSVGDGTSGNRRQTQYF
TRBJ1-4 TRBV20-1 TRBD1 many TGCAGTGCTGCCCGGACAGGGGAAAAACTGTTTTTT CSAARTGEKLFF
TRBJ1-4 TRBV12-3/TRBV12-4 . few TGTGCCAGCAGTGAGACGGGCCCTAATGAAAAACTGTTTTTT CASSETGPNEKLFF
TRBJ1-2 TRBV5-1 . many TGCGCCAGCAGCTTAGACCAAATCTATGGCTACACCTTC CASSLDQIYGYTF
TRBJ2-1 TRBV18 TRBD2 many TGTGCCAGCTCACTCCGACTAGCGGGAGATAACCCCTACAATGAGCAGTTCTTC CASSLRLAGDNPYNEQFF
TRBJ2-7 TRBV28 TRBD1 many TGTGCCAGTGGGACAGGCCCCTTGTTCCGGGGCGAGCAGTACTTC CASGTGPLFRGEQYF
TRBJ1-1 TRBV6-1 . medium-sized TGTGCCAGCATCGGGACTGGCACTGAAGCTTTCTTT CASIGTGTEAFF
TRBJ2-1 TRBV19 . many TGTGCCAGTAGTATAGATCAGGCCCCCAACAATGAGCAGTTCTTC CASSIDQAPNNEQFF
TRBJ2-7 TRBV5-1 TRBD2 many TGCGCCAGCAGCTTGGAGGGGCGGGAGCTCGACGAGCAGTACTTC CASSLEGRELDEQYF
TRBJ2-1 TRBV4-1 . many TGCGCCAGCAGCCGTACCCTTAATTCTCCTCTCGACCATGAGCAGTTCTTC CASSRTLNSPLDHEQFF
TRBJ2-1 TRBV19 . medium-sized TGTGCCAGTCGTAACGGTGATTCCTACAATGAGCAGTTCTTC CASRNGDSYNEQFF
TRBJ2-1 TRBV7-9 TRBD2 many TGTGCCAGCAGCTCGACGGGGGGTAGTGAGCAGTTCTTC CASSSTGGSEQFF
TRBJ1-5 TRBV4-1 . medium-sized TGCGCCAGCAGCCCGGGCCTGAGGGGGCAGCCCCAGCATTTT CASSPGLRGQPQHF
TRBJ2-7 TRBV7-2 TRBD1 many TGTGCCAGCAGCCCCAGAGCAGGGGGCACCTACGAGCAGTACTTC CASSPRAGGTYEQYF
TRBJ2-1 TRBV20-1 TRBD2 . TGCAGTGCTAGAGATCTAGAGGCTAGCGGGGGCCGACAGTTCTTC CSARDLEASGGRQFF
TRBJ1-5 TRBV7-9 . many TGTGCCAGCAGCTCCCTTGATACCAATCAGCCCCAGCATTTT CASSSLDTNQPQHF
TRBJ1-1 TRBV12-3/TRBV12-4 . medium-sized TGTGCCAGCAGCAAGGGACTCCAAGGAATGAACACTGAAGCTTTCTTT CASSKGLQGMNTEAFF
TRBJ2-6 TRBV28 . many TGTGCCAGCAGATTCCCTGGGGCCAACGTCCTGACTTTC CASRFPGANVLTF
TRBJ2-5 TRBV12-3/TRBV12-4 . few TGTGCCAGCAGTCCCCTTGGACAGCAAGAGACCCAGTACTTC CASSPLGQQETQYF
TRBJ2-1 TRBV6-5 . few TGTGCAACAAGTGAGGGAGGACATTGGGGTGAGCAGTTCTTC CATSEGGHWGEQFF
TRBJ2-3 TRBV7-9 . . TGTGCCAGCAGCCCCGGCTGGGCAGATACGCAGTATTTT CASSPGWADTQYF
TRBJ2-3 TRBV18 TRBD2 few TGTGCCAGCTCACCGACCCGGACTAGCGGGGGCCTCCAGTATTTT CASSPTRTSGGLQYF
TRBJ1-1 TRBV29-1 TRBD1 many TGCAGCGTTGGACCCCAGGGGGCTTTGAACACTGAAGCTTTCTTT CSVGPQGALNTEAFF
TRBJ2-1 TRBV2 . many TGTGCCAGCAGTTCCCAGGTGGTCAATGAGCAGTTCTTC CASSSQVVNEQFF
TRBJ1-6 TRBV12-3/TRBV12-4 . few TGTGCCAGTGGGCGGGGGGGCAATTCACCCCTCCACTTT CASGRGGNSPLHF
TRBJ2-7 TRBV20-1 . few TGCAGTGCACTGGACTTTCCGGTATCCTACGAGCAGTACTTC CSALDFPVSYEQYF
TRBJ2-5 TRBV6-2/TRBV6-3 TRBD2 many TGTGCCAGCAGTTACGTCGGGCGGGGGGGCCGAGAGACCCAGTACTTC CASSYVGRGGRETQYF
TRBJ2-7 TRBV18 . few TGTGCCAGCCACTTCTTAGCGGAGATGAACGAGCAGTACTTC CASHFLAEMNEQYF
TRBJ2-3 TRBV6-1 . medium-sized TGTGCCAGCTCCCAAGACACGCAGTATTTT CASSQDTQYF
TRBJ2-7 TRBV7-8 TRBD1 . TGTGCCAGCAGCTCGCCGGGACAGGGACACTACGAGCAGTACTTC CASSSPGQGHYEQYF
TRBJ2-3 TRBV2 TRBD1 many TGTGCCAGCAATATGGGACAGGGGGCAATAGATACGCAGTATTTT CASNMGQGAIDTQYF
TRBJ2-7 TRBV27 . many TGTGCCAGCAGGACCCACTACGAGCAGTACTTC CASRTHYEQYF
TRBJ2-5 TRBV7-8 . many TGTGCCAGCAGCTTTAACAGAGAGACCCAGTACTTC CASSFNRETQYF
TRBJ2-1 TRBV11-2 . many TGTGCCAGCAGCCCACGCTACAATGAGCAGTTCTTC CASSPRYNEQFF
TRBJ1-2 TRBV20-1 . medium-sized TGCAGTCGAACCAGGGCGAATACTAACTATGGCTACACCTTC CSRTRANTNYGYTF
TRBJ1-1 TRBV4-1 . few TGCGCCAGCAGCCAAGGAAGGTTGGGGGCAGGGAACACTGAAGCTTTCTTT CASSQGRLGAGNTEAFF
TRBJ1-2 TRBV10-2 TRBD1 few TGCGCCAGCGATCAGACAGGGGGCGATCCTAACTATGGCTACACCTTC CASDQTGGDPNYGYTF
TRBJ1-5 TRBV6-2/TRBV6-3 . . TGTGCCAGCAGGGCCAGCGCCAACCATCAGCCCCAGCATTTT CASRASANHQPQHF
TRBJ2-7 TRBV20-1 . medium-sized TGCAGTGCTAGAGATGTCTACTCCTACGAGCAGTACTTC CSARDVYSYEQYF
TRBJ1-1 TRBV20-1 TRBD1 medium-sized TGCAGTGCTAGCGGACAGGCGTTCCCTGAAGCTTTCTTT CSASGQAFPEAFF
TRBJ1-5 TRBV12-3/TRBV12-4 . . TGTGCCAGCAGTGCTCAGGGAGTGTACCAGCCCCAGCATTTT CASSAQGVYQPQHF
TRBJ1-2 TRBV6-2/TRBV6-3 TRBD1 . TGTGCCAGCAGTTACGACAGGGCCCCCTATGGCTACACCTTC CASSYDRAPYGYTF
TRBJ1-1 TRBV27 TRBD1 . TGTGCCAGCAGGGAGACAGGGCTGAACACTGAAGCTTTCTTT CASRETGLNTEAFF
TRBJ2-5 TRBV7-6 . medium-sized TGTGCCAGCAGCCAGCAAAAAGAGACCCAGTACTTC CASSQQKETQYF
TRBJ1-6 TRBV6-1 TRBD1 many TGTGCCAGCAGGGATCATCAGGGGGCGCGTAATTCACCCCTCCACTTT CASRDHQGARNSPLHF
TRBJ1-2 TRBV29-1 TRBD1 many TGCAGCGTTGTAGGGACAGCTCCTAACTATGGCTACACCTTC CSVVGTAPNYGYTF